The entry below gives a single TCR beta chain sequence along with its context. No antigen is known for it. This may come from a read error, since a much larger clone is one base off. Regions amplified from RNA transcripts were the TCR beta CDR3 regions. TCR CDR3 underwent first-round RT-PCR with the HTBI primer set. TCRdb reprocessed the multiplex PCR reads via MiXCR and lists one record per CDR3 protein. The table shows approximately 720,000 distinct CDR3 sequences, with approximately 18% occurring only once. This sample is drawn from a study of T cells in Graves' hyperthyroidism and ophthalmopathy. Study-level results: Blood also held most thyroid clonotypes expanded beyond 0.001.

The V end lost 0 bases, the J end lost 8 bases, and 9 bases lay between the germline ends. The CDR3 runs 14 residues. Germline V lookup: CDR1 SGHRS, CDR2 YFSETQ. The sequencing input was blood. The clonotype was recovered from a woman between 45 and 60 years old with Graves' hyperthyroidism that later progressed to Graves' ophthalmopathy. The chain uses TRBV5-1 and TRBJ1-6; D is ambiguous. CDR3 in amino acids: CASSLVPEDSPLHF. CDR3 bases: TGCGCCAGCAGCTTGGTACCGGAGGATTCACCCCTCCACTTT.